This T cell receptor beta chain was profiled in a study of T cells and Merkel cell carcinoma outcomes. The protocol was immunoSEQ multiplex PCR, while the TCRdb copy is restricted to in-frame clones and leaves out a portion. The sample consists of around 3,500 clones, almost 95% of them appearing once. The CDR3 has 14 amino acids. CDR1 is MRHNA and CDR2 is SNTAGT in the germline V gene. V lost 8 bases and J lost 7, with 20 bases in between. The J gene is TRBJ1-2, the V gene TRBV6-4, with a possible D match to TRBD1 (6 bases). The clonotype was recovered from a human donor with Merkel cell carcinoma. The sequenced sample consisted of tumor tissue from Merkel cell carcinoma. The CDR3 DNA reads as TGTGCCAGCCAGCAGTTGGGGGGCGCCGGTGGCTACACCTTC. This gives the protein CASQQLGGAGGYTF.